Below are 17 T cell receptor beta chains sequenced from a single sample in a study of blood T cells in healthy people across ages. Combining a sample-barcoded 5' primer with a J-beta primer mix, a second PCR ran for roughly 7 to 12 cycles. MiXCR, applied by TCRdb to the 5' RACE reads, yields one record per CDR3 protein. The sample lists about 1.5 million distinct CDR3 sequences, approximately 43% occurring once. Sequencing was performed on blood. The receptors shown here come from a woman under 30 in good health.

The V gene is TRBV7-8, the J gene TRBJ2-4; D not resolved. The assigned J gene may be wrong: the sequence end matches TRBJ2-7 better. The germline gives CDR1 SGHVS, CDR2 FQNEAQ. The CDR3 covers 15 residues. DNA for the CDR3: TGTGCCAGCAGCTTAGATAGCACCATAGCCTACGAGCAGTACTTC. This translates into CASSLDSTIAYEQYF.

The chain has TRBV7-9 and TRBJ1-1; D is unresolved. Looked up from germline, CDR1 is SEHNR and CDR2 is FQNEAQ (reference sequence). The CDR3 totals 14 residues. Trimming took off 1 base at V and 4 bases at J, with 10 bases between the two ends. CDR3 DNA: TGTGCCAGCAGCTTAGAGGGTGAAGGCACTGAAGCTTTCTTT. It yields the protein CASSLEGEGTEAFF. Supplemented by reference TRBV7-9 and TRBJ1-1, the full variable domain reads DTGVSQNPRHKITKRGQNVTFRCDPISEHNRLYWYRQTLGQGPEFLTYFQNEAQLEKSRLLSDRFSAERPKGSFSTLEIQRTEQGDSAMYLCASSLEGEGTEAFFGQGTRLTVV.

This clonotype has more than one count but fewer than ten. CDR3 DNA: TGCGCCAGCAGCTGGCTGGGCGGGGTAGCCAAAAACATTCAGTACTTC. This gives the protein CASSWLGGVAKNIQYF. The chain has TRBV5-1 and TRBJ2-4, with D possibly TRBD2 on 6 matching bases. This CDR3 is 16 amino acids long. Trimming took 3 bases from V and 0 from J, leaving 13 bases between them. Germline V lookup: CDR1 SGHRS, CDR2 YFSETQ.

The rearrangement links TRBV7-6 to TRBJ2-1, with 8 positions matching TRBD2. The CDR3 extends over 15 amino acids. CDR1 and CDR2 (germline): SGHVS, FNYEAQ. With 4 bases clipped from V and 6 bases from J, the junction kept 8 bases outside the gene matches. Written as DNA, the CDR3 is TGTGCCAGCAGCTCGATGGTAGCGGGGCCCAATGAGCAGTTCTTC. It yields the protein CASSSMVAGPNEQFF.

This clonotype was detected ten times or more. The chain recombines TRBV30 with TRBJ2-7; 8 bases match TRBD1. The CDR3 loop spans 13 amino acids. The V gene end was trimmed by 5 bases and the J gene end by 0 bases; junction bases not matched to a gene: 3. Germline V CDR1 and CDR2: GTSNPN, SVGIG (reference sequence). This CDR3 is CAWARGLSYEQYF. In DNA form, the CDR3 reads TGTGCCTGGGCCAGGGGGCTCTCCTACGAGCAGTACTTC.

The gene calls are TRBV7-3 and TRBJ2-3; D gene uncertain. The CDR3 runs 15 residues. The V and J ends lost 0 bases and 2 bases respectively, with 9 bases between them. Germline V gives CDR1 SGHTA, CDR2 FQGTGA. The CDR3 DNA follows: TGTGCCAGCAGCTTAACGGGCGTCCACACAGATACGCAGTATTTT. The encoded protein is CASSLTGVHTDTQYF.

The genes are TRBV2 and TRBJ1-1; the match to TRBD1 covers 11 bases. Germline V gives CDR1 SNHLY, CDR2 FYNNEI. V was pared by 7 bases and J by 5 bases, with 6 bases of the junction left unmatched. The CDR3 is 14 amino acids. CDR3: CASTGQGAGTEAFF. The DNA for the CDR3 is TGTGCCAGCACTGGACAGGGGGCAGGAACTGAAGCTTTCTTT.

This rearrangement joins TRBV5-1 to TRBJ1-1; D remains unclear. Germline CDR1 reads SGHRS; CDR2 reads YFSETQ. The CDR3 length is 15 residues. V was trimmed by 0 bases and J by 1 base, leaving 10 bases between them. The CDR3 is CASSLGPGANTEAFF. DNA for the CDR3: TGCGCCAGCAGCTTGGGTCCAGGTGCGAACACTGAAGCTTTCTTT. The full variable domain, with the rest looked up from reference TRBV5-1 and TRBJ1-1, is KAGVTQTPRYLIKTRGQQVTLSCSPISGHRSVSWYQQTPGQGLQFLFEYFSETQRNKGNFPGRFSGRQFSNSRSEMNVSTLELGDSALYLCASSLGPGANTEAFFGQGTRLTVV.

Comments on this clonotype: This may arise from a read error, as a much more abundant clone is one base away. V gene TRBV29-1 combines with J gene TRBJ2-5; D assignment may be TRBD1 or TRBD2 (5 bases each). CDR1 and CDR2 (germline): SQVTM, ANQGSEA. V was trimmed by 7 bases and J by 11 bases, leaving 26 bases between them. The CDR3 sequence is 14 residues long. The CDR3 here is CSAQGRVVLNEQYF. In nucleotides, the CDR3 is TGCAGCGCCCAGGGACGGGTAGTATTAAATGAGCAGTACTTC.

This clonotype was seen a handful of times. The rearrangement links TRBV7-2 to TRBJ1-5; D is uncertain. Germline V lookup: CDR1 SGHTA, CDR2 FQGNSA. This CDR3 spans 15 amino acids. V lost 1 base, J lost 6 bases, and 13 bases lay in between. The CDR3 loop reads CASSLVLGMGQPQHF. CDR3 nucleotides: TGTGCCAGCAGCTTAGTTCTGGGGATGGGTCAGCCCCAGCATTTT. Looking up the rest from reference TRBV7-2 and TRBJ1-5 gives the full variable domain: GAGVSQSPSNKVTEKGKDVELRCDPISGHTALYWYRQSLGQGLEFLIYFQGNSAPDKSGLPSDRFSAERTGGSVSTLTIQRTQQEDSAVYLCASSLVLGMGQPQHFGDGTRLSIL.

The V call is TRBV4-3, the J call TRBJ1-2; D perhaps matches TRBD1 (5 bases). The CDR3 is made up of 14 amino acids. CDR1 LGHNA and CDR2 YSLEER come from the germline V gene. Trimming removed 5 bases from V and 5 bases from J, with 15 bases in between. The DNA of the CDR3 is TGCGCCAGCAGCTCAACCCAGGGAAGGTATGGCTACACCTTC. It encodes CASSSTQGRYGYTF.

This clonotype was seen repeatedly, ten times or more. The V and J genes are TRBV20-1 and TRBJ2-3; 8 positions match TRBD2. CDR1 and CDR2 from the germline V gene are DFQATT and SNEGSKA (reference sequence). This CDR3 has 16 residues. Unmatched junction bases numbered 9, after V lost 4 bases and J lost 0 bases. In DNA, the CDR3 is TGCAGTGCTAAGTCACTAGCGGCATCTAGCACAGATACGCAGTATTTT. This codes for CSAKSLAASSTDTQYF.

V and J are TRBV6-5 and TRBJ2-1; D possibly matches TRBD1 or TRBD2 (6 bases each). The CDR3 spans 15 residues. The germline V gene encodes CDR1 MNHEY and CDR2 SVGAGI. The ends were cut back, 6 bases at V and 9 bases at J, with 21 bases in the middle. The CDR3 DNA reads TGTGCCAGCAGCAATAGGCCGCCGGGGGCGGCTGAGCAGTTCTTC. Residues: CASSNRPPGAAEQFF.

The V call is TRBV3-1, the J call TRBJ2-7, with 9 bases lining up with TRBD1. The CDR3 runs to 14 residues. Germline V gene lookup returns CDR1 LGHDT and CDR2 YNNKEL (reference sequence). After removal of 6 bases from V and 3 bases from J, the junction contained 6 bases not matched to a gene. CDR3 in DNA: TGTGCCAGCAGTTCGGGACAGGGTATCTACGAGCAGTACTTC. Its protein is CASSSGQGIYEQYF.

The rearrangement links TRBV2 to TRBJ2-2, with D unresolved. The germline CDR1 and CDR2 sequences are SNHLY and FYNNEI. Trimming left V 7 bases short and J 8 bases short, with 23 bases between. This CDR3 comprises 16 residues. The CDR3 protein is CASNRRGRTARGELFF. As DNA, the CDR3 is TGTGCCAGCAATCGGCGAGGACGGACGGCGAGAGGGGAGCTGTTTTTT.

CDR3 bases: TGTGCCAGCAGCCCAGGGGGCGGGGGGAAAAACATTCAGTACTTC. Amino acid sequence: CASSPGGGGKNIQYF. The chain combines TRBV7-2 with TRBJ2-4; D is possibly TRBD1 or TRBD2 (8 bases each). Per the germline V gene, CDR1 is SGHTA and CDR2 is FQGNSA. V was trimmed by 5 bases and J by 4 bases, leaving 15 bases between them. This CDR3 contains 15 residues.

As regards this clonotype: Germline is not matched at one junction end, which may reflect a read error. This chain uses TRBV4-1 with TRBJ1-6; the D is unclear. The CDR3 is 13 residues long. Germline-derived CDR1 and CDR2 are MGHRA and YSYEKL. The CDR3 here is CAGSQDVMAPLHF. The CDR3 DNA reads TGCGCCGGCAGCCAAGATGTAATGGCGCCCCTCCACTTT.